Listed here are 21 T cell receptor beta chains from one sample, sequenced in a study of CD8 T cells in Susac syndrome. RNA amounts of roughly 0.5 to 1 ug underwent reverse transcription with random hexamers. TCRdb reanalysed the immunoSEQ multiplex PCR reads using MiXCR and keeps one entry per CDR3 protein. The table records roughly 100,000 distinct CDR3 sequences, approximately 96% of them present only once. The sample taken for sequencing was CD8+ T cells from PBMCs. The receptors were gathered from a human donor with Susac syndrome.

V is TRBV20-1 and J is TRBJ2-1, with unresolved D. Trimming shortened V by 5 bases and J by 3 bases, and 11 bases separated the two germline ends. CDR1 is DFQATT and CDR2 is SNEGSKA in the germline V gene (reference sequence). The CDR3 has 13 amino acids. Here the CDR3 reads CSAGLDFYNEQFF. DNA for the CDR3: TGCAGTGCTGGATTAGATTTCTACAATGAGCAGTTCTTC.

This chain links TRBV27 with TRBJ2-5; D not resolved. The CDR3 has 13 residues. Trimming took 3 bases from V and 0 from J, leaving 5 bases between them. In germline, CDR1 is MNHEY, CDR2 SMNVEV (reference sequence). The CDR3 loop reads CASSFYNQETQYF. CDR3 nucleotides: TGTGCCAGCAGTTTTTACAACCAAGAGACCCAGTACTTC.

The chain uses TRBV6-1 and TRBJ2-3, with D possibly TRBD2 on 7 matching bases. This CDR3 is built from 16 residues. Per germline, CDR1 MNHNS and CDR2 SASEGT. Trimming cost V 7 bases and J 6 bases, with 23 bases left between them. The CDR3 protein is CASIEARGGSEDTQYF. The CDR3 DNA is TGTGCCAGCATCGAAGCCAGGGGAGGGAGTGAGGATACGCAGTATTTT.

The V call is TRBV7-9, the J call TRBJ2-5; maybe TRBD1 (7 bases). This CDR3 spans 15 amino acids. CDR1 SEHNR and CDR2 FQNEAQ come from the germline V gene (reference sequence). Trimming removed 5 bases from V and 5 bases from J, with 18 bases in between. CDR3 DNA sequence: TGTGCCAGCAGCAACACGACAGGGAGGTGGGAGACCCAGTACTTC. Amino acids: CASSNTTGRWETQYF.

The chain carries TRBV5-1 and TRBJ2-1; D possibly corresponds to TRBD1 (5 bases). There are 14 residues in the CDR3. Trimming cost V 0 bases and J 8 bases, with 12 bases left between them. In germline, CDR1 is SGHRS, CDR2 YFSETQ. The CDR3 sequence is CASSLAAGLDEQFF. The CDR3 DNA is TGCGCCAGCAGCTTGGCGGCAGGGCTAGATGAGCAGTTCTTC.

This chain uses TRBV7-8 with TRBJ2-7, with 8 bases that match TRBD1. V was clipped by 4 bases and J by 3 bases; unmatched bases: 8. This CDR3 comprises 15 residues. Germline-derived CDR1 and CDR2 are SGHVS and FQNEAQ. CDR3 nucleotide sequence: TGTGCCAGCAGCTCCCAGGCCGGGACAGGCTACGAGCAGTACTTC. This codes for CASSSQAGTGYEQYF.

J is TRBJ1-4 and V is TRBV3-1; no clear D. The CDR3 spans 13 residues. Trimming pared 3 bases from V and 8 bases from J, leaving 10 bases between. Germline V gene data show CDR1 as LGHDT and CDR2 as YNNKEL (reference sequence). CDR3 amino acids: CASSQILGEKLFF. The CDR3, as DNA: TGTGCCAGCAGCCAGATCCTGGGGGAAAAACTGTTTTTT.

This sequence joins TRBV5-1 and TRBJ1-1; perhaps TRBD1 as D (5 bases). Germline V gives CDR1 SGHRS, CDR2 YFSETQ. The CDR3 is 12 amino acids. Trimming left V 4 bases short and J 8 bases short, with 12 bases between. The CDR3 DNA is TGCGCCAGCAGCAACGGGGGTACGGAAGCTTTCTTT. Translating it yields CASSNGGTEAFF.

This clonotype was detected once. The CDR3 region is CASSPRQGAAKNIQYF. In DNA form, the CDR3 reads TGTGCCAGCAGCCCCCGACAGGGGGCTGCCAAAAACATTCAGTACTTC. This chain connects TRBV7-8 to TRBJ2-4; 10 bases are a match to TRBD1. Germline V gene sequence: CDR1 SGHVS, CDR2 FQNEAQ. The CDR3 has 16 residues. The V and J ends lost 5 bases and 1 base, in that order; junction bases with no gene match: 5.

This rearrangement joins TRBV20-1 to TRBJ1-1; the D gene is possibly TRBD1 (5 bases). CDR1 is DFQATT, CDR2 SNEGSKA, per germline (reference sequence). The CDR3 covers 12 residues. V was clipped by 7 bases and J by 7 bases, with 16 bases between them. The DNA of the CDR3 is TGCAGTGGGGACGGGGGATTTGGTGAAGCTTTCTTT. This encodes CSGDGGFGEAFF.

The V gene is TRBV6-5, the J gene TRBJ2-7, with 8 bases matching TRBD2. CDR3 size: 16 residues. V was pared by 4 bases and J by 1 base, with 9 bases of the junction left unmatched. CDR1 is MNHEY and CDR2 is SVGAGI in the germline V gene. CDR3 coding DNA: TGTGCCAGCAGTTCCGTCCTAGCGGGTCGATCCTACGAGCAGTACTTC. This codes for CASSSVLAGRSYEQYF.

The rearrangement joins TRBV2 to TRBJ1-6; possibly TRBD1 for D (5 bases). Looked up from germline, CDR1 is SNHLY and CDR2 is FYNNEI. The CDR3 has 14 amino acids. V lost 4 bases and J lost 10, with 14 bases in between. The CDR3 bases are TGTGCCAGCAGTGCTACGGCTCAGGGATCACCCCTCCACTTT. Translated: CASSATAQGSPLHF. Full variable domain (remainder filled in from reference TRBV2 and TRBJ1-6): EPEVTQTPSHQVTQMGQEVILRCVPISNHLYFYWYRQILGQKVEFLVSFYNNEISEKSEIFDDQFSVERPDGSNFTLKIRSTKLEDSAMYFCASSATAQGSPLHFGNGTRLTVT.

V is TRBV10-3 and J is TRBJ2-7; D perhaps matches TRBD1 (6 bases). Germline V lookup: CDR1 ENHRY, CDR2 SYGVKD. This CDR3 contains 12 residues. With 7 bases removed from V and 3 bases from J, the gap between germline ends came to 10 bases. CDR3 nucleotides: TGTGCCATCACTGGACAGCACTACGAGCAGTACTTC. Residues: CAITGQHYEQYF.

The chain couples TRBV4-2 to TRBJ1-2; 9 bases align to TRBD1. The CDR3 consists of 16 residues. Germline CDR1 LGHNA, CDR2 YNFKEQ. The V segment lost 0 bases and the J segment 4 bases; nucleotides outside the gene matches: 6. CDR3 region: CASSQEGGTGSYGYTF. The CDR3 region has the DNA TGTGCCAGCAGCCAAGAAGGTGGGACAGGGAGCTATGGCTACACCTTC.

This clonotype was recorded once. J is TRBJ1-2 and V is TRBV19; the D gene is possibly TRBD1 (5 bases). The CDR3 runs to 15 residues. Trimming left V 4 bases short and J 9 bases short, with 21 bases between. Looked up from germline, CDR1 is LNHDA and CDR2 is SQIVND (reference sequence). Here the CDR3 DNA reads TGTGCCAGTAGTACCGCCCAGGGACGCCCTATAAGCTACACCTTC. Protein product: CASSTAQGRPISYTF. Supplemented by reference TRBV19 and TRBJ1-2, the full variable domain reads DGGITQSPKYLFRKEGQNVTLSCEQNLNHDAMYWYRQDPGQGLRLIYYSQIVNDFQKGDIAEGYSVSREKKESFPLTVTSAQKNPTAFYLCASSTAQGRPISYTFGSGTRLTVV.

This clonotype appeared once. V gene TRBV6-6 combines with J gene TRBJ2-7; the D call may be TRBD1 or TRBD2 (5 bases each). V shed 6 bases and J shed 5 bases, with 14 bases lying between them. CDR1 and CDR2 from the germline V gene are MNHNY and SVGAGI (reference sequence). This CDR3 contains 13 residues. CDR3 region: CASSSPGSNEQYF. CDR3 DNA sequence: TGTGCCAGCAGCTCACCAGGGAGCAACGAGCAGTACTTC.

J is TRBJ1-6 and V is TRBV30; D may be TRBD1 (5 bases). CDR1 and CDR2 from the germline V gene are GTSNPN and SVGIG (reference sequence). The CDR3 totals 13 residues. The ends were cut back, 3 bases at V and 8 bases at J, with 11 bases in the middle. CDR3 sequence: CAWRVDSYSPLHF. In DNA, the CDR3 is TGTGCCTGGAGGGTCGACAGCTATTCACCCCTCCACTTT. The full variable domain, its missing parts supplied by reference TRBV30 and TRBJ1-6, is SQTIHQWPATLVQPVGSPLSLECTVEGTSNPNLYWYRQAAGRGLQLLFYSVGIGQISSEVPQNLSASRPQDRQFILSSKKLLLSDSGFYLCAWRVDSYSPLHFGNGTRLTVT.

This chain joins TRBV30 and TRBJ2-1; D gene unclear. V gave up 2 bases and J gave up 5 bases, with 10 bases separating them. The CDR3 totals 13 residues. Germline lookup yields CDR1 GTSNPN and CDR2 SVGIG (reference sequence). The chain's CDR3 is CAWSPLADNEQFF. The CDR3 bases are TGTGCCTGGAGTCCCTTAGCCGACAATGAGCAGTTCTTC.

This clonotype has a handful of counts. CDR3 amino acids: CSALGQGNTIYF. In nucleotides, the CDR3 is TGCAGCGCCCTTGGACAGGGAAACACCATATATTTT. The chain recombines TRBV29-1 with TRBJ1-3, with a weak D call TRBD1 (6 bases). Trimming pared 7 bases from V and 4 bases from J, leaving 11 bases between. From germline, CDR1 is SQVTM and CDR2 ANQGSEA. The CDR3 contains 12 residues. The complete variable domain, with remaining parts taken from reference TRBV29-1 and TRBJ1-3, reads SAVISQKPSRDICQRGTSLTIQCQVDSQVTMMFWYRQQPGQSLTLIATANQGSEATYESGFVIDKFPISRPNLTFSTLTVSNMSPEDSSIYLCSALGQGNTIYFGEGSWLTVV.

The chain links TRBV20-1 to TRBJ2-7; a weak D match, TRBD2 (7 bases). Germline CDR1 DFQATT, CDR2 SNEGSKA (reference sequence). Trimming pared 0 bases from V and 4 bases from J, leaving 16 bases between. The CDR3 is made up of 15 amino acids. CDR3 loop: CSAREPGGRRYEQYF. The CDR3 DNA is TGCAGTGCTAGAGAACCGGGGGGCCGCCGTTACGAGCAGTACTTC.

The rearrangement joins TRBV3-1 to TRBJ2-3, with 9 bases lining up with TRBD1. Germline V lookup: CDR1 LGHDT, CDR2 YNNKEL (reference sequence). CDR3 length: 15 amino acids. Germline trimming cut 3 bases from V and 4 bases from J; bases unmatched to any gene: 5. CDR3 in DNA: TGTGCCAGCAGCCAGGGACAGGGTTTACCAGATACGCAGTATTTT. Protein sequence: CASSQGQGLPDTQYF.